This T cell receptor beta chain derives from a study of cytomegalovirus exposure and HLA in healthy donors. Study-level information: Some 85 million unique TCRs from HLA-typed donors were held in an early data release.

The primer mix had 60 Vbeta and 13 Jbeta primers. Libraries were prepared by immunoSEQ multiplex PCR; TCRdb keeps only in-frame clonotypes and omits some of them. This repertoire shows some 130,000 clones, around three quarters found once; its top ten account for over 2%. This TCR derives from a man aged 25 to 40 in good health and CMV-seronegative. The sequencing sample was made of PBMCs.

CDR3 DNA sequence: TGTGCCAGCAGTTCGGACAGCTCTGGGGCCAACGTCCTGACTTTC. This sequence encodes CASSSDSSGANVLTF. The V call is TRBV2, the J call TRBJ2-6; TRBD1 might be the D (6 bases). CDR3 size: 15 residues. CDR1 SNHLY and CDR2 FYNNEI come from the germline V gene. The V and J ends lost 5 bases and 0 bases respectively, with 8 bases between them.